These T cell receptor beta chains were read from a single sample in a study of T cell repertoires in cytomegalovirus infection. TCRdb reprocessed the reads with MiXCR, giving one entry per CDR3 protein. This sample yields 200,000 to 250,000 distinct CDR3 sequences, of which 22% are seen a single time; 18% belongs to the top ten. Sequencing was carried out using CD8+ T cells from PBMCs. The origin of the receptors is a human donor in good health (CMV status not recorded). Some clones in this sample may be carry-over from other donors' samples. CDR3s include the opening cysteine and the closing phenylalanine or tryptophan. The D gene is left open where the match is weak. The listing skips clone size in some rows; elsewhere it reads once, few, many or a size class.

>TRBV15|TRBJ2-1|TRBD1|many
TGTGCCACCAGCACCCAGGGGGACCATGAGCAGTTCTTC
CATSTQGDHEQFF
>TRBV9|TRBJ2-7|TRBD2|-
TGTGCCAGCAGCCCCCAAGCTAGCGGGGAATTCTACGAGCAGTACTTC
CASSPQASGEFYEQYF
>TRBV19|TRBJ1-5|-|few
TGTGCCAGTAGTATTACAGGAGCTCTCCTGGAACAGCCCCAGCATTTT
CASSITGALLEQPQHF
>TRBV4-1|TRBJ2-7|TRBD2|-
TGCGCCAGCAGCTTTGCCGGACTAGCGGCGTACGAGCAGTACTTC
CASSFAGLAAYEQYF
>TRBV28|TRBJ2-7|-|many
TGTGCCAGCAGTTTATTGTTGGTTTCCTACGAGCAGTACTTC
CASSLLLVSYEQYF
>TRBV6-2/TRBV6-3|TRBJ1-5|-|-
TGTGCCAGCGTCGGTACTAATAGCAATCAGCCCCAGCATTTT
CASVGTNSNQPQHF
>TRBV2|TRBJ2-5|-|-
TGTGCCAGCAGTGAAACCGTTTACAGGGACGAGACCCAGTACTTC
CASSETVYRDETQYF
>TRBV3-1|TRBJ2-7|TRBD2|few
TGTGCCAGCAGCCAAGAAAGCGGGGGGCCCTACGAGCAGTACTTC
CASSQESGGPYEQYF
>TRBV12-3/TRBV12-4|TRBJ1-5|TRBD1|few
TGTGCCAGCAGGCTCGGACAGGGTAATCAGCCCCAGCATTTT
CASRLGQGNQPQHF
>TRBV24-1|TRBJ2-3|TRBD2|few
TGTGCCACCAGTGATTTACCGAGGACTAGCGGGGGACGAGATACGCAGTATTTT
CATSDLPRTSGGRDTQYF
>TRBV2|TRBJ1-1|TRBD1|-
TGTGCCAGCAGTGACCCCACAGGGGGTGGAACTGAAGCTTTCTTT
CASSDPTGGGTEAFF
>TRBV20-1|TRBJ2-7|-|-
TGCAGTGCTAGAGATGTCGGGGTGGAAGGGCCTACGACCTACGAGCAGTACTTC
CSARDVGVEGPTTYEQYF
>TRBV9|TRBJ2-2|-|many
TGTGCCAGCAGCGTGGGCGGGGAGCTGTTTTTT
CASSVGGELFF
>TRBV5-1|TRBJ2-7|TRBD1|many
TGCGCCAGCAGCTTGGACGGGGACAGCAATAACTACGAGCAGTACTTC
CASSLDGDSNNYEQYF
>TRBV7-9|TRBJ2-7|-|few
TGTGCCAGCAGCCCCCGTGCGGCCTACGAGCAGTACTTC
CASSPRAAYEQYF
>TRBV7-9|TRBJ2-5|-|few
TGTGCCAGCAGCGCTCGCTTCCAAGAGACCCAGTACTTC
CASSARFQETQYF
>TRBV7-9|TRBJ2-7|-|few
TGTGCCAGCAGCCCTGGGAGAAGCCCCTACGAGCAGTACTTC
CASSPGRSPYEQYF
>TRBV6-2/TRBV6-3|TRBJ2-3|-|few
TGTGCCAGCCTACAAGGGACGGTGAACACAGATACGCAGTATTTT
CASLQGTVNTDTQYF
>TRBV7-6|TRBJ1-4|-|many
TGTGCCAGCAGCTCCCTAGGCTTGGAATTCAATGAAAAACTGTTTTTT
CASSSLGLEFNEKLFF
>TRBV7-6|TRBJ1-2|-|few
TGTGCCAGCAGCGGGGCACTAAACTATGGCTACACCTTC
CASSGALNYGYTF
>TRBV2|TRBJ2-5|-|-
TGTGCCAGCAGTGAACCATTCCAAGAGACCCAGTACTTC
CASSEPFQETQYF
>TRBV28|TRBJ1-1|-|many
TGTGCCACCGAGGGCACTGAAGCTTTCTTT
CATEGTEAFF
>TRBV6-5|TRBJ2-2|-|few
TGTGCCAGCAGTTACTCGACAACCGGCGGGGAGCTGTTTTTT
CASSYSTTGGELFF
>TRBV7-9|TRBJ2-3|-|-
TGTGCCAGCGGGGACAAGCCTAGCACAGATACGCAGTATTTT
CASGDKPSTDTQYF
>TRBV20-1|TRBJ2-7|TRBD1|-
TGCAGTGCTCACGTTAGACAGGGGGCTTACGAGCAGTACTTC
CSAHVRQGAYEQYF
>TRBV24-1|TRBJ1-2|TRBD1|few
TGTGCCACCAGTGACACCGGGACAGGGATTTTTGGCTACACCTTC
CATSDTGTGIFGYTF
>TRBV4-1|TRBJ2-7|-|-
TGCGCCTGCAGCGAGGACGTCAGCTACGAGCAGTACTTC
CACSEDVSYEQYF
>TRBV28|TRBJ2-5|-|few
TGTGCCAGCAGTCTCCCCGGGGAGACCCAGTACTTC
CASSLPGETQYF
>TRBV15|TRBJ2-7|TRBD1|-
TGTGCCACCAGCAGAGATTACGGGACAGAAACCTACGAGCAGTACTTC
CATSRDYGTETYEQYF
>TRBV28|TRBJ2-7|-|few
TGTGCCAGCAGCTACAGGGTTACGGGCGAGCAGTACTTC
CASSYRVTGEQYF
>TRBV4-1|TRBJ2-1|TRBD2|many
TGCGCCAGCAGCCAGGGGACTAGCGGGGGGGCGAATGAGCAGTTCTTC
CASSQGTSGGANEQFF
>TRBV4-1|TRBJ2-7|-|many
TGCGCCAGCAGCCAACAACTAGCCCAATCCTCCTACGAGCAGTACTTC
CASSQQLAQSSYEQYF
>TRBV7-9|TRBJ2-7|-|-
TGTGCCAGCAGCTTCAGGGAAAACGAGCAGTACTTC
CASSFRENEQYF
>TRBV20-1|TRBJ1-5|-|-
TGCAGTGCTAGTCCCGGGTTCAATCAGCCCCAGCATTTT
CSASPGFNQPQHF
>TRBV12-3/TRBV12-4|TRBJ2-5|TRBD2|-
TGTGCCAGCAGCACAAGGACTAGGCAAGAGACCCAGTACTTC
CASSTRTRQETQYF
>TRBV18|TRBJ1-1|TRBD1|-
TGTGCCAGCTCATTGACAGGGGAAAACACTGAAGCTTTCTTT
CASSLTGENTEAFF
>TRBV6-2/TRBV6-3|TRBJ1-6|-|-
TGTGCCATTTCGAACGCGGCTCCCAGTATGCTACCCCTCCACTTT
CAISNAAPSMLPLHF
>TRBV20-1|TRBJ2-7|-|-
TGCAGTGCTAGTAGTGGTCCCTACGAGCAGTACTTC
CSASSGPYEQYF
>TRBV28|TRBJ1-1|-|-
TGTGCCAGCAGTTTGTCACCCGAAAGGGGGGCTTTCTTT
CASSLSPERGAFF
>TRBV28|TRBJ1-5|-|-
TGTGCCAGCAGTCTGGCGGTCAATCAGCCCCAGCATTTT
CASSLAVNQPQHF
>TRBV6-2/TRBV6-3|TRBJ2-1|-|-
TGTGCCAGCAGTTACTCGGGGTCGGCGGGGCATCGCTCCTACAATGAGCAGTTCTTC
CASSYSGSAGHRSYNEQFF
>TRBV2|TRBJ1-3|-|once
TGTGCCAGCGGGACACCGGAATTCTCTGGAAACACCATATTTTTT
CASGTPEFSGNTIFF
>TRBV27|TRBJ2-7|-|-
TGTGCCAGCAGTTTATCGGGGCTACAATCCTACGAGCAGTACTTC
CASSLSGLQSYEQYF
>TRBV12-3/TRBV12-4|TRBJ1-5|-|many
TGTGCCAGCACCATGGGGGGTGTGGGGTATAGCAATCAGCCCCAGCATTTT
CASTMGGVGYSNQPQHF